These T cell receptor beta chains were read from a single sample in a study of cytomegalovirus exposure and HLA in healthy donors. Only in-frame clones appear in the TCRdb table, and some are missing; sequencing was by immunoSEQ multiplex PCR. This table has 120,000 to 150,000 clones, approximately 65% appearing once. The sample consisted of PBMCs. The receptor source for this set is an older woman in good health and CMV-seronegative. Each CDR3 is given with its conserved first and last residue. Size tells how often a clone was seen (once, few, many) or the class of an expanded clone, and some rows leave it out.

- | TRBJ2-7 | TRBV5-1 | CASSSRATGTGGSHEQYF
- | TRBJ1-1 | TRBV2 | CASSEVDRGDTTEAFF
- | TRBJ2-7 | TRBV7-7 | CASSLGVDNSYEQYF
- | TRBJ2-7 | TRBV6-6 | CASNMGGEQYF
- | TRBJ1-2 | TRBV7-2 | CASSPTDRGRGYTF
- | TRBJ2-5 | TRBV15 | CATSGGGQGTQYF
- | TRBJ2-3 | TRBV5-1 | CASSLDLAGTDTQYF
- | TRBJ2-3 | TRBV5-1 | CASSFSLAASTDTQYF
- | TRBJ2-7 | TRBV13 | CASSPRVASGSYEQYF
- | TRBJ2-2 | TRBV18 | CASSPSGGATNTGELFF
- | TRBJ2-7 | TRBV27 | CASSYRGRNYEQYF
- | TRBJ2-2 | TRBV28 | CASKLAGGGTGELFF
- | TRBJ1-1 | TRBV12-5 | CASGLVRGQEAFF
- | TRBJ2-1 | TRBV9 | CASSAESGSPTGNEQFF
- | TRBJ2-6 | TRBV5-1 | CASSAAGTGGNSGANVLTF
- | TRBJ2-1 | TRBV5-4 | CASSRPSGGAGEQFF
few | TRBJ1-5 | TRBV6-1 | CANGQGSQPQHF
- | TRBJ2-7 | TRBV5-6 | CASSLVGGYEQYF
- | TRBJ2-3 | TRBV15 | CATSRAGKDTQYF
- | TRBJ2-3 | TRBV4-3 | CASSLPVGAYSTDTQYF
- | TRBJ2-3 | TRBV29-1 | CSARPGTDTQYF
few | TRBJ2-7 | TRBV6-5 | CASSYSGLAGGSLQYF
few | TRBJ1-1 | TRBV5-1 | CASSLGAGIGTEAFF
- | TRBJ2-5 | TRBV2 | CASRRQAQETQYF
- | TRBJ2-1 | TRBV19 | CASSIGTRGGRNEQFF
- | TRBJ2-2 | TRBV6-6 | CASSYYVGAGTGELFF
- | TRBJ1-1 | TRBV6-5 | CASSYLVGAGTEAFF
- | TRBJ2-7 | TRBV28 | CASSLATSGPYEQYF
- | TRBJ2-1 | TRBV29-1 | CSVDGLADSYNEQFF